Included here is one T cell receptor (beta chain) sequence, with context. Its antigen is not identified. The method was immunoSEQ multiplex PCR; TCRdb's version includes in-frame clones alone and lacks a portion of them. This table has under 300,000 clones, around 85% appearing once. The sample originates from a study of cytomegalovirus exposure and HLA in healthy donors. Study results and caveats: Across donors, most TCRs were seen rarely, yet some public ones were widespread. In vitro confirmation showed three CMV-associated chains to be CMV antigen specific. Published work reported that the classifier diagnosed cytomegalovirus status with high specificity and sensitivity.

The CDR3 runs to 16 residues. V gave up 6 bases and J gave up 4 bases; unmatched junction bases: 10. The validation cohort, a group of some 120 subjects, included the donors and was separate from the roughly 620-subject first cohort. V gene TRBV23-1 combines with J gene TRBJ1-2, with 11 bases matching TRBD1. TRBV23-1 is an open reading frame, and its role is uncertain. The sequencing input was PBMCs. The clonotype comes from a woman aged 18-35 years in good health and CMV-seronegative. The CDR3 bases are TGCGCCAGCAGACGACGGACAGGGGGCGCGTTCTATGGCTACACCTTC. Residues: CASRRRTGGAFYGYTF.